Listed here is a single T cell receptor beta chain. Antigen: not known. This entry comes from a study of human T cells and chemical hapten exposure. The wider study: In the roughly 25-week study, patients were dosed weekly with diphenylcyclopropenone on the scalp throughout. DPC 0.01% went on the upper back by patch test, with reading at 6 days.

From the RACE reads, TCRdb called clonotypes with MiXCR, one entry per CDR3 protein. The sample contains more than 300,000 distinct CDR3 sequences, approximately 5% of which appear only once. The V gene's germline CDR1 is DFQATT and CDR2 SNEGSKA (reference sequence). With V trimmed by 6 bases and J by 14 bases, 10 bases remained unmatched. The CDR3 totals 11 residues. Sample time point: pre-sensitization, week 0. Treatment here: therapeutic diphenylcyclopropenone sensitization with weekly scalp DPC. Alopecia patients, 18 to 70 years old and DPC-suitable, served as donors. Regarding the study as a whole: More PT1 expanded TCRs went with higher patch test scores.

The TCR comes from a woman aged 18-30 years with alopecia areata. Some clones in this sample may be carry-over from other donors' samples. Sequenced material: whole blood, taken in connection with sensitization to the hapten diphenylcyclopropenone (DPC). The chain joins TRBV20-1 to TRBJ2-5; 9 bases match TRBD1. The CDR3 spells CSARYRDRAYF. The CDR3 coding sequence is TGCAGTGCACGATACCGGGACAGGGCTTACTTC.